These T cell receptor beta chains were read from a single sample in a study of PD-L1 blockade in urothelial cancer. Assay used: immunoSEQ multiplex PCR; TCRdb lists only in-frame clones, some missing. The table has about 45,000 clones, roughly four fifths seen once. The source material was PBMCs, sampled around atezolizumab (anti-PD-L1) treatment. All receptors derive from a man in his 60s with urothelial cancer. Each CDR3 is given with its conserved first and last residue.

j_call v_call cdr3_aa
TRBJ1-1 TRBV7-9 CASSLEGDSHEAFF
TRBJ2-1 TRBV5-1 CASSGGGHEQFF
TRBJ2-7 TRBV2 CASTLKRQLYEQYF
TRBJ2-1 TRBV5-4 CASSFGLAELNEQFF
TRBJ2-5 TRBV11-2 CASSPIPEVAGGETQYF
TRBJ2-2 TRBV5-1 CASSLDGTGELFF
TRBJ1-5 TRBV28 CASASGQISNQPQHF
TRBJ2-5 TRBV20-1 CSAQLQETQYF
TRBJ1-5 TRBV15 CATPNNQPQHF
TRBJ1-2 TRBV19 CASSIDTILGYTF
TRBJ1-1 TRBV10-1 CASSLGTGTEAFF
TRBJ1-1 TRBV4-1 CASSQAPGQKNTEAFF
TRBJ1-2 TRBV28 CASSFDQTAYGYTF
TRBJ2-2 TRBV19 CASSSPGALFF
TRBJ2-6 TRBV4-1 CASSLSLGGAGANVLTF
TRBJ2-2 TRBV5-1 CASSSITPGQGTGELFF
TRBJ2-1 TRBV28 CASSVTGGGEQFF
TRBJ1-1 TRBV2 CASSVGGQGKNTEAFF
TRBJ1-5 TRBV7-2 CASSLNGQPQHF
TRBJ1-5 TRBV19 CATSKPGQALSQPQHF
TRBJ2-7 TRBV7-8 CASSSSQVGTYEQYF
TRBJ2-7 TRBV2 CASSEGSRAAYEQYF
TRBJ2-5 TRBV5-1 CASSTGLAGQQETQYF
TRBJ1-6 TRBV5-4 CASSSPGSRNSPLHF
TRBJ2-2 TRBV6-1 CASSAGRAGELFF
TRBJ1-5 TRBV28 CASSFRGWQPQHF
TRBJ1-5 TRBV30 CAWSVGVSRQPQHF
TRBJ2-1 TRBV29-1 CSGRMGLAGTKFF
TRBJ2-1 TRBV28 CASSPTRGLAGGPGFF
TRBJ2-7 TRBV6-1 CASSSGGDSDEQYF
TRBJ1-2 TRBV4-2 CASSQDSRQGTYGYTF
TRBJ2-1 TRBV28 CASSSATSGSSYNEQFF
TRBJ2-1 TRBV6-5 CASFPPENIGEQFF
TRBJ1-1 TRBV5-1 CASSLTFGTEAFF
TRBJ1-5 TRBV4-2 CASSQDRDQPQHF
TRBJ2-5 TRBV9 CASSVGFAGGPETQYF
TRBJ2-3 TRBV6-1 CASSQTDTQYF
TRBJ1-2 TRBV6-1 CASSEPWTAPSNYGYTF
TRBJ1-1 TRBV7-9 CASSLEGQGTSEAFF
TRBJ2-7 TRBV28 CASREWGQGNAEQYF
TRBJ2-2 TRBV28 CASSLFRGGAGELFF
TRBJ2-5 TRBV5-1 CASSLEGRETQYF
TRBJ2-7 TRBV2 CASSRLGNTYEQYF
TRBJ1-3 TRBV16 CASSQSPGQGASGNTIYF
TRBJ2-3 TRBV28 CASSLPAASGVTDTQYF
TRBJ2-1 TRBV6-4 CASSRPGLAINEQFF
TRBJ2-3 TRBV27 CASRRGGGDTQYF